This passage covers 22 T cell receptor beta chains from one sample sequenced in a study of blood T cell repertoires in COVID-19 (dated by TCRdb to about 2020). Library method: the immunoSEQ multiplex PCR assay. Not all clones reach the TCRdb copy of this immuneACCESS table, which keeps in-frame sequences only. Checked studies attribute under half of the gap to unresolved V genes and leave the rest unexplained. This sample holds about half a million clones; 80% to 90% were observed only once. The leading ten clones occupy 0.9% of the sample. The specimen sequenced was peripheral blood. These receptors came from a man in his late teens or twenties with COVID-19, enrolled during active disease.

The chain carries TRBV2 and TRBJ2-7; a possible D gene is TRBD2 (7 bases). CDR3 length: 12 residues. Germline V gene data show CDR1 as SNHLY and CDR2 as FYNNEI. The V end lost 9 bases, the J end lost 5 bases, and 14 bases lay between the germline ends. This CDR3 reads CARTTGRDEQYF. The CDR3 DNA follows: TGTGCCAGGACAACAGGGAGGGACGAGCAGTACTTC.

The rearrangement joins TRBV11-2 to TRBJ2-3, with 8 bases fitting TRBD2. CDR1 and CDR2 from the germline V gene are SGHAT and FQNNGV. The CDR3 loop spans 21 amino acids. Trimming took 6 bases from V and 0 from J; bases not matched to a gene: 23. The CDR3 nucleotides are TGTGCCAGCAGTTTAAGTCCCCGCAAACCCATCGCGGGGGGTAGCACAGATACGCAGTATTTT. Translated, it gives CASSLSPRKPIAGGSTDTQYF.

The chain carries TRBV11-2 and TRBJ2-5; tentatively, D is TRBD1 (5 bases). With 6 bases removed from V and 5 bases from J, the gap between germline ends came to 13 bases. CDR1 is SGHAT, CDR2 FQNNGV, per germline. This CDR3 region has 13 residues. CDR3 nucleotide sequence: TGTGCCAGCAGTGCAGGGATCCGGGAGACCCAGTACTTC. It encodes CASSAGIRETQYF.

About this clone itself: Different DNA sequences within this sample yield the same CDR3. CDR3 nucleotides: TGTGCCAGCAGCTTAGTAACAGGGGGCACTGAAGCTTTCTTT. Translated: CASSLVTGGTEAFF. The chain employs TRBV7-8 and TRBJ1-1; 8 bases agree with TRBD1. The germline gives CDR1 SGHVS, CDR2 FQNEAQ. The V segment lost 1 base and the J segment 4 bases; nucleotides outside the gene matches: 2. The CDR3 contains 14 residues.

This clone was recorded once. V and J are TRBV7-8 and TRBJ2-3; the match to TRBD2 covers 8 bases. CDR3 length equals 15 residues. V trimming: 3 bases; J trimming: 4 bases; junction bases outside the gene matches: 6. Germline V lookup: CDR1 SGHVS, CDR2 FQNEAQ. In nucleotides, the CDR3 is TGTGCCAGCAGCTTCGCGGGGGGCGCGGCAGATACGCAGTATTTT. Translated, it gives CASSFAGGAADTQYF.

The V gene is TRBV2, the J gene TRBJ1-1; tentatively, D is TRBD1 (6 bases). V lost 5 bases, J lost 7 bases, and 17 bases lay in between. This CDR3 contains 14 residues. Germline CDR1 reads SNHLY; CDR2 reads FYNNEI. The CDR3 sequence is CASSFFPGEGEAFF. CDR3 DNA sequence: TGTGCCAGCAGTTTCTTCCCAGGGGAGGGTGAAGCTTTCTTT.

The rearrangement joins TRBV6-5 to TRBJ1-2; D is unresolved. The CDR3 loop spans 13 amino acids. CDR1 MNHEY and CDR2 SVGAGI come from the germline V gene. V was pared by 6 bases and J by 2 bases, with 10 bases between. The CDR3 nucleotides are TGTGCCAGCAGAATGGGCGCGAACTATGGCTACACCTTC. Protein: CASRMGANYGYTF.

As DNA, the CDR3 is TGTGCTAGTGGTTTGACGACAGGGCGGAACACCGGGGAGCTGTTTTTT. Translating gives CASGLTTGRNTGELFF. V and J are TRBV12-5 and TRBJ2-2; TRBD1 agrees at 7 bases. From germline, CDR1 is LGHNT and CDR2 FRNRAP. Losses at the gene ends were 2 bases for V and 1 base for J; bases not matched to a gene: 4. The CDR3 spans 16 residues.

Here the CDR3 reads CASGSDNSFHEQFF. The CDR3 nucleotides read TGTGCCAGCGGATCGGACAACTCGTTCCATGAGCAGTTCTTC. The chain recombines TRBV25-1 with TRBJ2-1; D might be TRBD1 (5 bases). Per the germline V gene, CDR1 is MGHDK and CDR2 is SYGVNS. The length of the CDR3 is 14 residues. Deletions cut 8 bases from V and 8 bases from J, with 19 bases between.

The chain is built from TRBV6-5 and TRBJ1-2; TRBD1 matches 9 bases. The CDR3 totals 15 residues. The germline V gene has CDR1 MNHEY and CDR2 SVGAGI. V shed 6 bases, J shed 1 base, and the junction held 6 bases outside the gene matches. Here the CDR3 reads CASRVRTGVNYGYTF. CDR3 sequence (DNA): TGTGCCAGCAGGGTCAGGACAGGGGTTAACTATGGCTACACCTTC.

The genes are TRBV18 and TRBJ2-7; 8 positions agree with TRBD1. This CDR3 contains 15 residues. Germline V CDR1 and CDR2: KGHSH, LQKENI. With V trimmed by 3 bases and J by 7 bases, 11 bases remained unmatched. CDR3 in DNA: TGTGCCAGCTCACCTCCGACAGGGGTTTTGCGGGAGCAGTACTTC. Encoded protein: CASSPPTGVLREQYF.

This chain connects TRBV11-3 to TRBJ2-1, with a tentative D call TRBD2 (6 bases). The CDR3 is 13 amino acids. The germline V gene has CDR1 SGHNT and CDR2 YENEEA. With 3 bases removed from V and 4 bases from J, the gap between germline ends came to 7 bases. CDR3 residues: CASSLGLYNEQFF. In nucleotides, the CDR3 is TGTGCCAGCAGCTTGGGACTTTACAATGAGCAGTTCTTC.

The CDR3 nucleotides are TGCGCCAGCAGCTCCCCTAGCGGGATTGAGAATGAGCAGTTCTTC. Amino acids: CASSSPSGIENEQFF. J is TRBJ2-1 and V is TRBV5-1; 9 nucleotides match TRBD2. Germline V gene data show CDR1 as SGHRS and CDR2 as YFSETQ. The trim removed 3 bases at V and 7 bases at J, leaving 8 bases unmatched. The CDR3 has 15 amino acids.

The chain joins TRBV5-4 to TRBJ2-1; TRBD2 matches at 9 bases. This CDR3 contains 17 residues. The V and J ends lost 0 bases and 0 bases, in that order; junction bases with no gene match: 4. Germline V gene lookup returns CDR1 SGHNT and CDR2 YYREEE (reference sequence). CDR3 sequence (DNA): TGTGCCAGCAGCTTGGTGCTAGCGGGAAGCTCCTACAATGAGCAGTTCTTC. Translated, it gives CASSLVLAGSSYNEQFF.

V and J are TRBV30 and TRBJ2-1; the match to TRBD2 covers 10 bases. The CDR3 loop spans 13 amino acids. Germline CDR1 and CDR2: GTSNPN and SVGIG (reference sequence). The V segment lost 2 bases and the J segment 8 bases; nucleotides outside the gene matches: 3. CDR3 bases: TGTGCCTGGAGTAGCGGGAGGGCCTATGAGCAGTTCTTC. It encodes CAWSSGRAYEQFF.

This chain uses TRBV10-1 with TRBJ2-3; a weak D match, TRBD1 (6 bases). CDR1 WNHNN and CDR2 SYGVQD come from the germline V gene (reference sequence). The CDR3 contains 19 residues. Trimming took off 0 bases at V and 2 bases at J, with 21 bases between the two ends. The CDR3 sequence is CASSESGGGRGKVTDTQYF. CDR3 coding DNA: TGCGCCAGCAGTGAGTCGGGCGGCGGAAGGGGGAAAGTCACAGATACGCAGTATTTT.

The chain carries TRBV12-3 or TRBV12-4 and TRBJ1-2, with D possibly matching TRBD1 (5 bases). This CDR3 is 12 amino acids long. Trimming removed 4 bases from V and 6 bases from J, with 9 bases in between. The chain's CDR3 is CASSSGQDGYTF. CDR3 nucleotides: TGTGCCAGCAGTTCAGGACAAGATGGCTACACCTTC.

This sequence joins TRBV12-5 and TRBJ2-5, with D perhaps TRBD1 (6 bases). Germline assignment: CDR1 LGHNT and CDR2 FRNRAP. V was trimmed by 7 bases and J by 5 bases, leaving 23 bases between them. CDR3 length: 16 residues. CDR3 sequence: CASAPADSSWGETQYF. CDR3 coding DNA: TGTGCTAGTGCTCCCGCGGACAGCTCCTGGGGGGAGACCCAGTACTTC.

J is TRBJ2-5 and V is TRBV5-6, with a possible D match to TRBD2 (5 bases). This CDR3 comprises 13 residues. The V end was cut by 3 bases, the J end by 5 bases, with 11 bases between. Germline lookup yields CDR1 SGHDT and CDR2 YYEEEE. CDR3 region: CASSSSGVETQYF. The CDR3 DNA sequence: TGTGCCAGCAGCTCGAGCGGCGTCGAGACCCAGTACTTC.

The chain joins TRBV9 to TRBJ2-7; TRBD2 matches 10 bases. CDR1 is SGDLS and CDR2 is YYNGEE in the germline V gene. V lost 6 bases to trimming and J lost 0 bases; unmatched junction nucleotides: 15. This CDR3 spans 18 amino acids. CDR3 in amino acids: CASNPGVAGGSSSYEQYF. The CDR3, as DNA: TGTGCCAGCAACCCCGGGGTAGCGGGAGGCTCAAGCTCCTACGAGCAGTACTTC.

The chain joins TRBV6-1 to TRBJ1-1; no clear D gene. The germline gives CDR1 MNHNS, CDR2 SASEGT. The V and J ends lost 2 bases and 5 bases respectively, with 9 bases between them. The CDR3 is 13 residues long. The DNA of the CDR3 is TGTGCCAGCAGTGAAACGGGATGGACTGAAGCTTTCTTT. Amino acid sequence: CASSETGWTEAFF.

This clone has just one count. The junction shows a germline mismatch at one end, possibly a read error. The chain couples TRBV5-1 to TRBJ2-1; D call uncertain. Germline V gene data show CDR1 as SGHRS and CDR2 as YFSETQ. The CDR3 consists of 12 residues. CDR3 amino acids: CASTLSINEQFF. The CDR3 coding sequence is TGCGCCAGCACCTTGTCTATCAATGAGCAGTTCTTC.